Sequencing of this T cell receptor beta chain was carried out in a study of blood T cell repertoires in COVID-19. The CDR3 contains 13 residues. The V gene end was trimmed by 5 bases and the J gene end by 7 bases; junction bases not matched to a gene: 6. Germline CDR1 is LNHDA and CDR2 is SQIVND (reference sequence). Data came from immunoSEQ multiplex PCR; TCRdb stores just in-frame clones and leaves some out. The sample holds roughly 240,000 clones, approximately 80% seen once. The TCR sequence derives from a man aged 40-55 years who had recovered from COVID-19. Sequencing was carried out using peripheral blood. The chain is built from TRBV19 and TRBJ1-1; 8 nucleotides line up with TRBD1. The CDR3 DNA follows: TGTGCCAGTAGTCCATTAACAGGGGGTGAAGCTTTCTTT. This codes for CASSPLTGGEAFF.